The entry below describes one T cell receptor (beta chain). Its antigen is not yet known. No much larger clone is present one base from it, and per-base qualities are unavailable. The library came from 5' RACE. The data were produced on an Illumina HiSeq 2500. A second PCR of 7 to 11 cycles was run with a J-beta primer mix and a sample-barcoded 5' primer. A unique molecular identifier was introduced onto each TCR beta cDNA molecule by a template-switch 5' adaptor carrying 12 random nucleotides. Each sample yielded at least 2.5 million CDR3-containing paired-end reads. The Mint cDNA synthesis kit, primed by a TRBC-specific oligonucleotide, was used to synthesize first-strand cDNA from all RNA. After uracil-DNA glycosylase treatment, a first 18-cycle PCR used universal primers M1SS and BC2_uni_R on all cDNA. Per the authors' processing: For normalization, 1 million high-quality reads were randomly selected from each sample, with every read carrying a distinct molecular identifier. Reads with shared molecular identifiers were discarded instead of being binned into consensus sequences. MiTCR, set to a Q25 quality threshold and the strictest error-elimination algorithm, was used for CDR3 identification, clonotype clustering and error correction. A nonparametric unseen species model with Euler transformation was used to estimate a lower bound on total TCR beta diversity. In-frame beta chains were kept once TCRdb had trimmed the public reads at Q25 with fastp and called clones with MiXCR. Records with the same CDR3 protein are collapsed into one entry carrying the most frequent genes and DNA. In this record, the V and J calls reflect TCRdb's handling and not the investigators' own analysis. This sample holds around 1.5 million distinct CDR3 sequences; around 55% were observed only once. The ten largest account for more than 6% of the sample.

The 39 donors, aged about 6 to 90 years, were systemically healthy Caucasian individuals from Russia. Each donor gave ten milliliters of peripheral blood, collected into EDTA-treated Vacutainer tubes. PBMCs were isolated by Ficoll-Paque density-gradient centrifugation, with at least 6 million obtained per sample. Trizol reagent was used to extract total RNA from PBMCs, with at least 5.5 micrograms per sample. For every donor, an aliquot of PBMCs went through flow cytometry to measure the percentages of naive CD45RAhigh/CD27high T cells. The V end loses 1 base and the J end loses 4 bases, and a stretch of 16 bases separates them. CDR1 and CDR2, per the germline V gene (reference sequence), are MNHEY and SMNVEV. Spanning cysteine to phenylalanine, the CDR3 consists of 16 amino acids. Only the CDR3 portion is preserved as DNA: 48 bases, with reading frame beginning at the first base. The data stem from a study of blood T cells in healthy people across ages (dated by TCRdb to between 2014 and 2017). Context from the whole study: In model experiments, template switching captured roughly one uniquely barcoded TCR beta cDNA molecule for every two T cells. The study measured age-related changes in TCR beta repertoire diversity using deep sequencing normalized with unique cDNA molecular identifiers. The donors were divided into four age groups: young (average around 16 years), middle-aged (about 39), aged (around 67) and long-lived (82). To avoid experimental bias, donors of different ages were randomly spread across the sequencing lanes. Using the same blood draw, the study looked at two additional independent replicas of 1 million unique cDNA reads for two donors, one aged 18 to 30 and the other aged 80 or older.

Results the study describes overall, beyond this receptor: The long-lived group showed more naive CD4+ T cells, fewer expanded clones and increased TCR diversity than the aged group, suggesting age selection. The percentage of naive T cells measured by flow cytometry correlated strongly with observed TCR beta diversity. Bulk unsorted PBMC profiling prevented conclusive comparison of naive and antigen-experienced compartments. Estimates of total diversity based on one million sequenced T cells were considered lower bounds and underestimates. Observed TCR beta diversity per million T cells fell roughly linearly with age, and a significant reduction was already apparent by age around 44. Because donor CMV infection status was unknown, age-related changes in expanded clonotypes were potentially confounded.

Sequencing used blood. Recombination joined TRBV27 with TRBJ1-1; the D region possibly corresponds to TRBD1 (6 bases align). This sequence originates from a man younger than 30 in good health. The nucleotides read TGTGCCAGCAGTTTATTCAGGGGAGGGGCGTTCACTGAAGCTTTCTTT. It translates as CASSLFRGGAFTEAFF.